What follows are 17 T cell receptor beta chains derived from one specimen sequenced in a study of response to subunit inactivated influenza vaccine. TCRdb re-called the RT-PCR reads through MiXCR, storing one row per CDR3 protein. The sample consists of hundreds of thousands of distinct CDR3 sequences, 13% to 15% of them appearing once. The sample here was PBMCs from blood, taken roughly 15 days before vaccination. Every receptor here comes from a man aged 50 to 60 who received an inactivated influenza vaccine.

In this sample, this clonotype turned up many times. The chain couples TRBV12-3 or TRBV12-4 to TRBJ1-2; D might be TRBD1 (5 bases). V shed 2 bases and J shed 0 bases, with 13 bases lying between them. There are 16 residues in the CDR3. CDR3 in DNA: TGTGCCAGCAGTTTAACGTCGACAGTTGCTAACTATGGCTACACCTTC. Translation: CASSLTSTVANYGYTF.

The chain links TRBV6-2 or TRBV6-3 to TRBJ2-2; 7 bases align to TRBD2. Trimming removed 6 bases from V and 4 bases from J; junction bases left unmatched: 17. From germline, CDR1 is MNHEY and CDR2 SVGEGT. This CDR3 comprises 18 residues. CDR3 amino acids: CASRTDTGGLPGTGELFF. CDR3 DNA sequence: TGTGCCAGCAGGACTGATACGGGGGGACTGCCGGGCACCGGGGAGCTGTTTTTT.

This clonotype was counted between two and nine times. The CDR3 sequence: CASRQDSAMNTEAFF. CDR3 in DNA: TGTGCCAGCAGGCAGGACAGTGCCATGAACACTGAAGCTTTCTTT. The chain recombines TRBV7-2 with TRBJ1-1; TRBD1 is a possible D gene (6 bases). The CDR3 totals 15 residues. The V end was cut by 6 bases, the J end by 0 bases, with 14 bases between. CDR1 is SGHTA, CDR2 FQGNSA, per germline.

This clonotype was seen more than once but under ten times. The chain uses TRBV15 and TRBJ2-5, with 8 bases fitting TRBD2. Unmatched junction bases numbered 5, after V lost 5 bases and J lost 0 bases. Germline CDR1 and CDR2: LNHNV and YYDKDF (reference sequence). The CDR3 length is 15 residues. CDR3 loop: CATSVRGGDQETQYF. The CDR3 DNA reads as TGTGCCACCAGCGTACGGGGGGGGGACCAAGAGACCCAGTACTTC.

The V and J genes are TRBV10-3 and TRBJ2-3, with D unclear. The ends were cut back, 3 bases at V and 1 base at J, with 8 bases in the middle. The CDR3 covers 14 residues. From germline, CDR1 is ENHRY and CDR2 SYGVKD. CDR3 region: CAISEWAGTDTQYF. CDR3 nucleotides: TGTGCCATCAGTGAATGGGCGGGCACAGATACGCAGTATTTT.

The gene calls are TRBV20-1 and TRBJ2-1; the match to TRBD1 covers 8 bases. CDR1 and CDR2 (germline): DFQATT, SNEGSKA (reference sequence). This CDR3 spans 13 amino acids. V was clipped by 6 bases and J by 6 bases; unmatched bases: 7. The CDR3 region is CSAPKTGANEQFF. CDR3 nucleotides: TGCAGTGCGCCAAAGACAGGGGCCAATGAGCAGTTCTTC.

This clonotype was counted at least ten times. The rearrangement uses TRBV9 and TRBJ2-3, with TRBD2 matching 10 bases. J lost 4 bases, V lost 2 bases, and 7 bases had no gene match. CDR1 and CDR2 (germline): SGDLS, YYNGEE. This CDR3 region has 16 residues. CDR3 sequence: CASSVGAGGWPDTQYF. The CDR3 DNA follows: TGTGCCAGCAGCGTTGGAGCGGGGGGGTGGCCAGATACGCAGTATTTT. Full variable domain (outside the CDR3, taken from reference TRBV9 and TRBJ2-3): DSGVTQTPKHLITATGQRVTLRCSPRSGDLSVYWYQQSLDQGLQFLIQYYNGEERAKGNILERFSAQQFPDLHSELNLSSLELGDSALYFCASSVGAGGWPDTQYFGPGTRLTVL.

This clonotype appeared many times. The J gene is TRBJ1-2, the V gene TRBV6-1; no firm D call. V lost 3 bases to trimming and J lost 4 bases, with 12 bases between them. CDR3 size: 14 residues. From germline, CDR1 is MNHNS and CDR2 SASEGT. DNA of the CDR3: TGTGCCAGCAGTGACTACCGGGCCCCCTATGGCTACACCTTC. It is translated as CASSDYRAPYGYTF.

This clonotype was counted between two and nine times. The chain links TRBV19 to TRBJ2-1, with TRBD1 matching 8 bases. The V gene's germline CDR1 is LNHDA and CDR2 SQIVND (reference sequence). Trimming removed 10 bases from V and 8 bases from J; junction bases left unmatched: 16. This CDR3 contains 15 residues. The CDR3 loop is CATGQGFPLFDEQFF. CDR3 coding DNA: TGTGCCACCGGACAGGGTTTTCCCCTCTTCGATGAGCAGTTCTTC.

This clonotype was picked up a small number of times. The CDR3 sequence is CSAHSATSGVGPPDTQYF. CDR3 nucleotide sequence: TGCAGTGCTCATTCGGCGACTAGCGGGGTGGGCCCGCCAGATACGCAGTATTTT. The chain is built from TRBV20-1 and TRBJ2-3, with 11 bases identical to TRBD2. V trimming: 5 bases; J trimming: 4 bases; junction bases outside the gene matches: 17. Germline V gene sequence: CDR1 DFQATT, CDR2 SNEGSKA (reference sequence). CDR3 length: 18 amino acids.

This clonotype was recorded a few times. The rearrangement links TRBV5-6 to TRBJ1-6; perhaps TRBD1 as D (6 bases). This CDR3 contains 15 residues. Trimming stripped 0 bases from V and 9 bases from J, with 13 bases between. Germline-derived CDR1 and CDR2 are SGHDT and YYEEEE. CDR3: CASSLGGQTPSPLHF. CDR3 in DNA: TGTGCCAGCAGCTTGGGGGGGCAGACTCCTTCACCCCTCCACTTT.

On this clonotype itself: Its ends do not fully match the called genes, so a read error is possible. This chain connects TRBV5-1 to TRBJ2-2; 8 bases line up with TRBD1. Germline values: CDR1 SGHRS, CDR2 YFSETQ. This CDR3 spans 15 amino acids. CDR3 DNA: TGCGCCAGCATCACAGGGGGTTTCAACACCGTGGAGCTGTTTTTT. This codes for CASITGGFNTVELFF.

This clonotype was observed a few times. The chain combines TRBV2 with TRBJ2-1, with 10 bases aligning to TRBD2. With V trimmed by 0 bases and J by 6 bases, 8 bases remained unmatched. The CDR3 extends over 17 amino acids. Germline V gene lookup returns CDR1 SNHLY and CDR2 FYNNEI. The CDR3 spells CASSEARASGSLNEQFF. The CDR3, as DNA: TGTGCCAGCAGTGAAGCGCGGGCTAGCGGGAGTCTCAATGAGCAGTTCTTC.

Only a few counts were recorded for this clonotype. The chain couples TRBV9 to TRBJ2-7; TRBD1 matches 7 bases. The V and J ends lost 4 bases and 3 bases, in that order; junction bases with no gene match: 10. The CDR3 consists of 15 residues. Germline V gene data show CDR1 as SGDLS and CDR2 as YYNGEE. CDR3 sequence reads: CASSPTGQRVYEQYF. CDR3 bases: TGTGCCAGCAGCCCCACGGGACAGAGGGTCTACGAGCAGTACTTC. Variable domain in full (rest from reference TRBV9 and TRBJ2-7): DSGVTQTPKHLITATGQRVTLRCSPRSGDLSVYWYQQSLDQGLQFLIQYYNGEERAKGNILERFSAQQFPDLHSELNLSSLELGDSALYFCASSPTGQRVYEQYFGPGTRLTVT.

This clonotype was seen a few times. The chain couples TRBV2 to TRBJ2-1; weak D call: TRBD1 (6 bases). In germline, CDR1 is SNHLY, CDR2 FYNNEI. This CDR3 is 16 amino acids long. V lost 5 bases and J 5 bases, leaving 19 bases between the germline ends. This CDR3 is CASSIPGAKIDNEQFF. DNA of the CDR3: TGTGCCAGCAGTATCCCAGGGGCCAAGATTGACAATGAGCAGTTCTTC.

The gene calls are TRBV15 and TRBJ2-3; 8 bases are a match to TRBD2. This CDR3 contains 14 residues. In germline, CDR1 is LNHNV, CDR2 YYDKDF (reference sequence). The V and J ends lost 7 bases and 2 bases, in that order; junction bases with no gene match: 5. This CDR3 reads CATKSGGPTDTQYF. Here the CDR3 DNA reads TGTGCCACCAAGAGCGGGGGACCCACAGATACGCAGTATTTT.

Only a few counts were recorded for this clonotype. The chain is built from TRBV24-1 and TRBJ2-3; TRBD1 aligns across 7 bases. J gave up 4 bases and V 7 bases, and 10 bases lay outside the gene matches. The CDR3 is 15 amino acids. Germline V gene data show CDR1 as KGHDR and CDR2 as SFDVKD. CDR3 sequence reads: CATSAGQVGADTQYF. The CDR3 DNA sequence: TGTGCCACCAGCGCCGGACAGGTAGGCGCAGATACGCAGTATTTT.